This entry describes one TCR beta chain. Its antigen is still unknown. This entry comes from a study of T cells expressing NK-cell markers. Study-wide background: Investigators obtained TCR beta repertoires from sorted CD3+CD56+NKG2C+, CD3+CD56+NKG2C- and CD3+CD56-NKG2C+ T cells. The eight sequenced donors comprised seven who were HCMV-seropositive and one who was seronegative. The study's findings and limits: More than 5 donors carried dominant NKG2C+ clonotypes that made up about 1.0-8% of their CD8+ T cells.

TCR beta cDNA was made by 5'RACE template switching with UMIs. TCRdb re-called the 5' RACE reads and gives one entry per CDR3 protein, without DNA. The sample holds hundreds of thousands of distinct CDR3 sequences. CDR3 length: 17 amino acids. CDR1 and CDR2 (germline): SGHKS, YYEKEE (reference sequence). This TCR came from a woman aged 18-70 years in good health. The gene calls are TRBV5-5 and TRBJ2-5; there is no DNA to check the TCRdb D call of TRBD1. Specimen: blood T cells: a sorted CD56 or NKG2C T cell subset, CD4+ or CD8+ T cells, or bulk PBMC T cells (not recorded which). The chain's CDR3 is CASSSLSGASRGETQYF.